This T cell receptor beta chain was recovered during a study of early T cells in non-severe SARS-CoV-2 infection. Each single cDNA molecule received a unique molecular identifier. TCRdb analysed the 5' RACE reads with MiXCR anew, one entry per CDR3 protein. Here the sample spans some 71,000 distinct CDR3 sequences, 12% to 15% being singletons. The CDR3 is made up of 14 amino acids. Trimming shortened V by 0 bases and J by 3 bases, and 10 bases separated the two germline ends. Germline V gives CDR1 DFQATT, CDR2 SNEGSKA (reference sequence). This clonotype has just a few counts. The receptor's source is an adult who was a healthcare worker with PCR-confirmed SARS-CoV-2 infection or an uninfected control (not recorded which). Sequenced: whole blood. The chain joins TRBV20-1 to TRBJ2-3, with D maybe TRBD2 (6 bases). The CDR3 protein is CSARDQEGTDTQYF. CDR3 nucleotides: TGCAGTGCTAGAGATCAGGAGGGGACAGATACGCAGTATTTT.